The rows below give T cell receptor beta chains drawn from one sample of a study of cytomegalovirus exposure and HLA in healthy donors. Assay used: immunoSEQ multiplex PCR; TCRdb lists only in-frame clones, some missing. The sample has 150,000 to 200,000 clones, over 80% seen once. The sequenced sample was PBMCs. These receptor sequences come from a man aged 45-65 years in good health and CMV-seronegative. CDR3s include the opening cysteine and the closing phenylalanine or tryptophan. A D gene is named only where the DNA matches it firmly. Size is omitted from some rows. Given values are once, few, many or a class for expanded clones.

NA,TRBV7-3,TRBJ2-3,NA,CASSARGFPTDTQYF,TGTGCCAGCAGCGCTAGGGGGTTCCCCACAGATACGCAGTATTTT
TRBD2,TRBV9,TRBJ2-5,once,CASSVLPGGEGETQYF,TGTGCCAGCAGCGTGCTCCCAGGAGGGGAGGGAGAGACCCAGTACTTC
TRBD2,TRBV4-2,TRBJ2-5,NA,CASSQGNLAGGQETQYF,TGTGCCAGCAGCCAAGGAAATCTAGCGGGGGGACAAGAGACCCAGTACTTC
TRBD1,TRBV18,TRBJ2-7,NA,CASSPRQGASYEQYF,TGTGCCAGCTCACCCCGACAGGGGGCTTCATACGAGCAGTACTTC
TRBD2,TRBV6-1,TRBJ2-1,NA,CASATSGSGEQFF,TGTGCCAGCGCAACTAGCGGGAGTGGTGAGCAGTTCTTC
NA,TRBV5-4,TRBJ2-5,NA,CASSRQNPGEETQYF,TGTGCCAGCAGCCGACAGAACCCAGGGGAAGAGACCCAGTACTTC
TRBD1,TRBV5-6,TRBJ2-7,NA,CAGIPGDRAREQYF,TGTGCCGGCATCCCGGGGGACAGGGCACGGGAGCAGTACTTC
NA,TRBV28,TRBJ2-1,few,CASSATGREQFF,TGTGCCAGCAGCGCAACAGGGCGAGAGCAGTTCTTC
NA,TRBV19,TRBJ2-3,few,CATRSQTSPWDTQYF,TGTGCCACCCGATCGCAGACTAGTCCTTGGGATACGCAGTATTTT
TRBD1,TRBV7-9,TRBJ1-4,NA,CASSSPGDRGHRTNEKLFF,TGTGCCAGCAGCTCCCCAGGGGACAGGGGGCATAGAACTAATGAAAAACTGTTTTTT
NA,TRBV20-1,TRBJ1-3,NA,CSASSGNTIYF,TGCAGTGCTAGCAGTGGAAACACCATATATTTT
NA,TRBV14,TRBJ1-1,few,CASSQWERPEAFF,TGTGCCAGCAGCCAATGGGAGAGGCCTGAAGCTTTCTTT
NA,TRBV4-1,TRBJ2-5,NA,CAGARGVGETQYF,TGCGCCGGCGCCCGGGGAGTGGGAGAGACCCAGTACTTC
TRBD1,TRBV18,TRBJ2-7,few,CASSPAGQGTNEQYF,TGTGCCAGCTCACCAGCGGGACAGGGGACCAACGAGCAGTACTTC
NA,TRBV11-2,TRBJ2-2,NA,CASSFPRQGWDSGELFF,TGTGCCAGCAGCTTCCCCAGACAGGGCTGGGACTCCGGGGAGCTGTTTTTT
TRBD2,TRBV9,TRBJ2-3,NA,CASSSFPSGGRDTQYF,TGTGCCAGCAGCAGTTTCCCTAGCGGGGGGCGAGATACGCAGTATTTT